A single sample gave rise to the 23 T cell receptor beta chains below, sequenced in a study of shared clonotypes between healthy human individuals. The protocol was immunoSEQ multiplex PCR, while the TCRdb copy is restricted to in-frame clones and leaves out a portion. The data show roughly 660,000 clones, 90% seen once. Sequencing was performed on memory CD8+ T cells from PBMCs. Subset denoted: CD45RO+ cells pooled with CCR7-negative TemRA cells. These receptors originate from a man aged 18 to 30 in good health. Some clones in this sample may be carry-over from other donors' samples.

This sequence joins TRBV18 and TRBJ1-2, with D perhaps TRBD1 (5 bases). The CDR3 has 16 amino acids. Germline V gene data show CDR1 as KGHSH and CDR2 as LQKENI. Trimming stripped 4 bases from V and 8 bases from J, with 23 bases between. CDR3: CASSLPGRHLVGGYTF. CDR3 sequence (DNA): TGTGCCAGCTCACTCCCGGGACGTCACCTGGTCGGGGGCTACACCTTC. Full variable domain (outside the CDR3, taken from reference TRBV18 and TRBJ1-2): NAGVMQNPRHLVRRRGQEARLRCSPMKGHSHVYWYRQLPEEGLKFMVYLQKENIIDESGMPKERFSAEFPKEGPSILRIQQVVRGDSAAYFCASSLPGRHLVGGYTFGSGTRLTVV.

V usage is TRBV5-6 and J usage is TRBJ2-7; 9 bases align to TRBD1. The CDR3 totals 15 residues. Germline V gives CDR1 SGHDT, CDR2 YYEEEE. The V gene end was trimmed by 4 bases and the J gene end by 3 bases; junction bases not matched to a gene: 8. CDR3: CASSATGGNHYEQYF. In DNA, the CDR3 is TGTGCCAGCAGCGCCACAGGGGGCAACCACTACGAGCAGTACTTC.

The chain combines TRBV5-1 with TRBJ2-1, with 11 nucleotides matching TRBD2. The CDR3 totals 16 residues. CDR1 and CDR2 (germline): SGHRS, YFSETQ. Trimming cost V 4 bases and J 8 bases; bases outside gene matches: 11. The DNA for the CDR3 is TGCGCCAGCAGCCCATTAGCCCTAGCGGGGGGCGATGAGCAGTTCTTC. The encoded protein is CASSPLALAGGDEQFF. The full variable domain, in which reference TRBV5-1 and TRBJ2-1 provide the parts outside the CDR3, is KAGVTQTPRYLIKTRGQQVTLSCSPISGHRSVSWYQQTPGQGLQFLFEYFSETQRNKGNFPGRFSGRQFSNSRSEMNVSTLELGDSALYLCASSPLALAGGDEQFFGPGTRLTVL.

J is TRBJ2-1 and V is TRBV6-6; D gene ambiguous. Per germline, CDR1 MNHNY and CDR2 SVGAGI (reference sequence). This CDR3 has 12 residues. Between the trimmed V and J ends, which lost 6 bases and 14 bases, there was a span of 17 bases. This chain's CDR3 is CASSAGPVPEFF. CDR3 DNA sequence: TGTGCCAGCAGCGCTGGACCCGTCCCTGAGTTCTTC.

A single count supports this clone. This sequence joins TRBV5-6 and TRBJ2-1; 9 nucleotides line up with TRBD2. CDR1 SGHDT and CDR2 YYEEEE come from the germline V gene. V was pared by 3 bases and J by 3 bases, with 7 bases of the junction left unmatched. This CDR3 has 16 amino acids. For the CDR3, the DNA is TGTGCCAGCAGCTCGACTAGCGGAGCTTACTACAATGAGCAGTTCTTC. Amino acid sequence: CASSSTSGAYYNEQFF.

About this clone itself: Since a far larger clone is one base different, this is likely a read error. The chain is built from TRBV9 and TRBJ2-3; D is perhaps TRBD2 (5 bases). The CDR3 consists of 12 residues. CDR1 is SGDLS and CDR2 is YYNGEE in the germline V gene. This CDR3 is CASSVGGRTQCF. CDR3 DNA sequence: TGTGCCAGCAGCGTAGGCGGGCGTACGCAGTGTTTT.

This chain uses TRBV29-1 with TRBJ2-7; 8 positions agree with TRBD2. CDR3 length: 13 residues. V was clipped by 6 bases and J by 2 bases; unmatched bases: 6. The germline V gene encodes CDR1 SQVTM and CDR2 ANQGSEA. CDR3: CSVFSGRTYEQYF. The CDR3 nucleotides are TGCAGCGTCTTCAGCGGGAGAACCTACGAGCAGTACTTC.

The chain couples TRBV18 to TRBJ1-5, with 8 bases that match TRBD1. This CDR3 contains 16 residues. Germline lookup yields CDR1 KGHSH and CDR2 LQKENI. The V gene end was trimmed by 3 bases and the J gene end by 3 bases; junction bases not matched to a gene: 7. The DNA of the CDR3 is TGTGCCAGCTCACCTACCGGACAGGGTTCCAATCAGCCCCAGCATTTT. Translating gives CASSPTGQGSNQPQHF.

The table lists this clone with a count of one. This chain joins TRBV7-3 and TRBJ2-7; tentative D call: TRBD1 (5 bases). This CDR3 is built from 15 residues. Trimming took off 5 bases at V and 2 bases at J, with 16 bases between the two ends. Germline values: CDR1 SGHTA, CDR2 FQGTGA. CDR3 loop: CASSARSGPAYEQYF. The CDR3 nucleotides read TGTGCCAGCAGCGCCAGATCAGGGCCTGCCTACGAGCAGTACTTC.

In DNA, the CDR3 is TGTGCCATCAGCGGACAGAAAGAAAACACCGGGGAGCTGTTTTTT. This encodes CAISGQKENTGELFF. The J gene is TRBJ2-2, the V gene TRBV10-3; maybe TRBD1 (6 bases). Germline V gene data show CDR1 as ENHRY and CDR2 as SYGVKD. CDR3 length: 15 residues. V dropped 6 bases and J dropped 2 bases, with 13 bases sitting between them.

The chain couples TRBV10-2 to TRBJ2-5; TRBD2 is a possible D gene (5 bases). With 0 bases removed from V and 1 base from J, the gap between germline ends came to 15 bases. The CDR3 has 17 residues. The germline V gene has CDR1 WSHSY and CDR2 SAAADI. CDR3 in DNA: TGCGCCAGCAGTGAGTCGATTGGCGGAGGAAGCCAAGAGACCCAGTACTTC. It encodes CASSESIGGGSQETQYF.

The chain joins TRBV11-2 to TRBJ1-2; D gene unclear. Germline CDR1 SGHAT, CDR2 FQNNGV. This CDR3 comprises 13 residues. V was trimmed by 5 bases and J by 8 bases, leaving 15 bases between them. CDR3 loop: CASSPTRGRGYTF. The CDR3 DNA reads as TGTGCCAGCAGCCCTACTCGGGGTCGGGGCTACACCTTC. The variable domain in full, with the rest retrieved from reference TRBV11-2 and TRBJ1-2, is EAGVAQSPRYKIIEKRQSVAFWCNPISGHATLYWYQQILGQGPKLLIQFQNNGVVDDSQLPKDRFSAERLKGVDSTLKIQPAKLEDSAVYLCASSPTRGRGYTFGSGTRLTVV.

The chain links TRBV19 to TRBJ2-1; no firm D call. CDR3 size: 15 residues. Trimming left V 3 bases short and J 1 base short, with 10 bases between. The germline gives CDR1 LNHDA, CDR2 SQIVND (reference sequence). CDR3 sequence (DNA): TGTGCCAGTAGTATTCGGGTTCCGTCCTACAATGAGCAGTTCTTC. Protein: CASSIRVPSYNEQFF.

The chain recombines TRBV7-2 with TRBJ1-4; TRBD1 is a possible D gene (5 bases). The CDR3 has 16 residues. V lost 5 bases and J 8 bases, leaving 21 bases between the germline ends. In germline, CDR1 is SGHTA, CDR2 FQGNSA. The CDR3 loop reads CASSPRLGRAEEKLFF. The CDR3 nucleotides read TGTGCCAGCAGCCCCCGATTGGGCAGGGCCGAGGAAAAACTGTTTTTT.

This clone occurred once. The chain is built from TRBV19 and TRBJ2-5; 8 positions match TRBD2. CDR3 length: 17 residues. Looked up from germline, CDR1 is LNHDA and CDR2 is SQIVND (reference sequence). Trimming removed 5 bases from V and 1 base from J; junction bases left unmatched: 12. The CDR3 is CASSPSYPGGSQETQYF. The CDR3 DNA reads TGTGCCAGTAGTCCGTCATATCCGGGGGGGTCCCAAGAGACCCAGTACTTC.

The genes are TRBV2 and TRBJ2-2, with 12 bases that match TRBD2. Germline CDR1 is SNHLY and CDR2 is FYNNEI. The CDR3 totals 17 residues. The V and J ends lost 6 bases and 8 bases, in that order; junction bases with no gene match: 13. CDR3 in amino acids: CASSVRRTSGISGELFF. CDR3 sequence (DNA): TGTGCCAGCAGCGTTCGTCGGACTAGCGGGATATCAGGGGAGCTGTTTTTT. Using reference TRBV2 and TRBJ2-2 for the parts outside the CDR3, the full variable domain is EPEVTQTPSHQVTQMGQEVILRCVPISNHLYFYWYRQILGQKVEFLVSFYNNEISEKSEIFDDQFSVERPDGSNFTLKIRSTKLEDSAMYFCASSVRRTSGISGELFFGEGSRLTVL.

V usage is TRBV15 and J usage is TRBJ2-7; 13 bases are a match to TRBD2. Losses at the gene ends were 0 bases for V and 4 bases for J; bases not matched to a gene: 9. This CDR3 spans 18 amino acids. Germline V gene lookup returns CDR1 LNHNV and CDR2 YYDKDF (reference sequence). In nucleotides, the CDR3 is TGTGCCACCAGCAGAGACGGGTCACAGGGACTAGCGGGATACGAGCAGTACTTC. This encodes CATSRDGSQGLAGYEQYF.

The V call is TRBV4-3, the J call TRBJ1-2; D remains ambiguous. This CDR3 comprises 16 residues. Germline V CDR1 and CDR2: LGHNA, YSLEER. V shed 7 bases and J shed 8 bases, with 26 bases lying between them. This chain's CDR3 is CASTPDREVLFWGYTF. In DNA, the CDR3 is TGCGCCAGCACCCCGGACCGAGAAGTTCTCTTTTGGGGCTACACCTTC.

The chain uses TRBV9 and TRBJ1-2; unclear D gene. This CDR3 region has 13 residues. Germline V gene data show CDR1 as SGDLS and CDR2 as YYNGEE. Trimming took off 0 bases at V and 4 bases at J, with 7 bases between the two ends. CDR3: CASSVVGTYGYTF. The CDR3 coding sequence is TGTGCCAGCAGCGTAGTGGGCACCTATGGCTACACCTTC.

This chain connects TRBV13 to TRBJ2-7; unclear D gene. V lost 5 bases and J 3 bases, leaving 17 bases between the germline ends. The CDR3 spans 15 residues. CDR1 and CDR2 from the germline V gene are PRHDT and FYEKMQ (reference sequence). CDR3 coding DNA: TGTGCCAGCAGCCTGGGCAGGTCGTCCCTCTACGAGCAGTACTTC. This translates into CASSLGRSSLYEQYF.

This chain joins TRBV27 and TRBJ1-1, with D hard to call. The CDR3 covers 13 residues. V lost 6 bases and J lost 1, with 9 bases in between. In germline, CDR1 is MNHEY, CDR2 SMNVEV (reference sequence). This chain's CDR3 is CASRLTRNTEAFF. The CDR3 bases are TGTGCCAGCAGGCTAACACGGAACACTGAAGCTTTCTTT.

This chain joins TRBV28 and TRBJ2-7; D call uncertain. Germline V gene sequence: CDR1 MDHEN, CDR2 SYDVKM. The CDR3 runs 12 residues. The CDR3 DNA sequence: TGTGCAGTATGCCCCGACTCCTACGAGCAGTACTTC. Translated: CAVCPDSYEQYF.

The chain carries TRBV6-5 and TRBJ1-4; D not certain. The ends were cut back, 0 bases at V and 8 bases at J, with 10 bases in the middle. The CDR3 spans 14 residues. Germline V gives CDR1 MNHEY, CDR2 SVGAGI. CDR3 in amino acids: CASSYSVTWEKLFF. The CDR3 bases are TGTGCCAGCAGTTACTCGGTGACATGGGAAAAACTGTTTTTT.